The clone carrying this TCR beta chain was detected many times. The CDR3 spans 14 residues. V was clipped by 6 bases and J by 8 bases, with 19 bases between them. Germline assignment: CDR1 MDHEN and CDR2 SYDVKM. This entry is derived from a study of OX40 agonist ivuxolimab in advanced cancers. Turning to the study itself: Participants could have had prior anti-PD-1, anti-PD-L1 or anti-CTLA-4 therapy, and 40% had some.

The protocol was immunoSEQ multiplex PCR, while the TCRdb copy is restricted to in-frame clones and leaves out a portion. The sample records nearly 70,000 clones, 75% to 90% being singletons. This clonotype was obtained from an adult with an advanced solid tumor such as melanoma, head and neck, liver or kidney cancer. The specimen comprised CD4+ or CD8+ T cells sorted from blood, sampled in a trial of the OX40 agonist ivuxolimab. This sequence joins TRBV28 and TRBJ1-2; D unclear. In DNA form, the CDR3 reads TGTGCCAGCAGCCTTACGGGCCCCCAGAGGGGCTACACCTTC. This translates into CASSLTGPQRGYTF.